This passage covers 28 T cell receptor beta chains from one sample sequenced in a study of T cells in Graves' hyperthyroidism and ophthalmopathy. Amplification of TCR beta CDR3 regions was performed using RNA transcripts as template. The study used the HTBI primer set for a first-round RT-PCR of the TCR CDR3. TCRdb recomputed calls from the multiplex PCR reads with MiXCR, one row per CDR3 protein. Of about 350,000 distinct CDR3 sequences in the sample, about a sixth were seen once. The specimen was blood. These receptors came from a woman in her thirties or forties with Graves' ophthalmopathy.

The table lists this clonotype with many counts. This chain joins TRBV15 and TRBJ2-5; D may correspond to TRBD1 or TRBD2 (6 bases each). Germline values: CDR1 LNHNV, CDR2 YYDKDF (reference sequence). CDR3 length: 13 amino acids. Trimming shortened V by 5 bases and J by 2 bases, and 9 bases separated the two germline ends. The CDR3 loop reads CATSEGGQETQYF. The CDR3 DNA reads as TGTGCCACCAGCGAGGGGGGTCAAGAGACCCAGTACTTC.

This clonotype was recorded many times. Here the CDR3 reads CASSLGRRETQYF. The CDR3 bases are TGTGCCAGCAGTTTAGGGAGGAGGGAGACCCAGTACTTC. The chain joins TRBV12-3 or TRBV12-4 to TRBJ2-5; perhaps TRBD2 as D (5 bases). V was cut by 1 base and J by 5 bases, with 8 bases left in between. The CDR3 covers 13 residues.

The chain combines TRBV12-3 or TRBV12-4 with TRBJ2-5; D possibly corresponds to TRBD1 (6 bases). Trimming shortened V by 7 bases and J by 5 bases, and 14 bases separated the two germline ends. The CDR3 extends over 13 amino acids. CDR3 sequence: CASTGDNKETQYF. The CDR3 DNA reads TGTGCCAGCACTGGGGACAATAAGGAGACCCAGTACTTC.

The chain has TRBV6-1 and TRBJ2-7; 10 bases align to TRBD1. CDR1 and CDR2 from the germline V gene are MNHNS and SASEGT. The J segment lost 0 bases and the V segment lost 8 bases, leaving 4 bases of the junction unmatched. The CDR3 runs to 14 residues. CDR3 sequence reads: CASARTGGSYEQYF. CDR3 DNA sequence: TGTGCCAGCGCCCGGACAGGGGGCTCCTACGAGCAGTACTTC.

This clonotype was observed at least ten times. The V gene is TRBV4-3, the J gene TRBJ1-3; 7 nucleotides agree with TRBD1. CDR3 length: 15 amino acids. Germline CDR1 is LGHNA and CDR2 is YSLEER. The junction had 2 bases not matched to a gene; V was cut back by 0 bases and J by 3 bases. The CDR3 nucleotides are TGCGCCAGCAGCCAAGATTGGGACAGTGGAAACACCATATATTTT. It translates to CASSQDWDSGNTIYF.

Many counts were recorded for this clonotype. This chain uses TRBV7-3 with TRBJ2-7; TRBD1 matches 7 bases. Germline V lookup: CDR1 SGHTA, CDR2 FQGTGA. Germline trimming cut 4 bases from V and 5 bases from J; bases unmatched to any gene: 5. The CDR3 totals 13 residues. The CDR3 region is CASSSGQLDEQYF. As DNA, the CDR3 is TGTGCCAGCAGCTCGGGACAGTTGGACGAGCAGTACTTC.

This clonotype was recorded at least ten times. The V call is TRBV5-1, the J call TRBJ2-5, with 7 bases identical to TRBD1. This CDR3 has 13 amino acids. Looked up from germline, CDR1 is SGHRS and CDR2 is YFSETQ. Trimming removed 3 bases from V and 5 bases from J; junction bases left unmatched: 4. The CDR3 spells CASSSQGSETQYF. For the CDR3, the DNA is TGCGCCAGCAGCTCACAGGGGTCGGAGACCCAGTACTTC.

V usage is TRBV7-2 and J usage is TRBJ2-7; D gene unclear. Germline CDR1 reads SGHTA; CDR2 reads FQGNSA. The CDR3 extends over 11 amino acids. Trimming pared 3 bases from V and 7 bases from J, leaving 7 bases between. CDR3 region: CASSFRTEQYF. As DNA, the CDR3 is TGTGCCAGCAGCTTTAGAACAGAGCAGTACTTC. Full variable domain (rest looked up from reference TRBV7-2 and TRBJ2-7): GAGVSQSPSNKVTEKGKDVELRCDPISGHTALYWYRQSLGQGLEFLIYFQGNSAPDKSGLPSDRFSAERTGGSVSTLTIQRTQQEDSAVYLCASSFRTEQYFGPGTRLTVT.

This clonotype was observed at least ten times. V and J are TRBV6-5 and TRBJ1-2; 10 bases agree with TRBD1. Germline V lookup: CDR1 MNHEY, CDR2 SVGAGI. The CDR3 runs to 15 residues. The J segment lost 5 bases and the V segment lost 2 bases, leaving 5 bases of the junction unmatched. As DNA, the CDR3 is TGTGCCAGCAGTTACGTCCGGGACAGGGGATATGGCTACACCTTC. Its translation is CASSYVRDRGYGYTF.

This clonotype was counted ten times or more. This chain uses TRBV20-1 with TRBJ1-1; D is undetermined. V was cut by 4 bases and J by 1 base, with 13 bases left in between. CDR1 and CDR2 (germline): DFQATT, SNEGSKA (reference sequence). This CDR3 comprises 14 residues. The CDR3 loop reads CSATPDGQNTEAFF. CDR3 bases: TGCAGTGCTACCCCCGACGGCCAGAACACTGAAGCTTTCTTT.

The V and J genes are TRBV6-2 or TRBV6-3 and TRBJ2-2, with TRBD1 matching over 9 bases. CDR3 length: 16 amino acids. J was trimmed by 4 bases and V by 7 bases; bases with no gene match: 10. Looked up from germline, CDR1 is MNHEY and CDR2 is SVGEGT. The chain's CDR3 is CASIKLGQGTTGELFF. DNA for the CDR3: TGTGCCAGCATTAAACTCGGACAGGGGACCACCGGGGAGCTGTTTTTT.

This clonotype was seen many times. This chain joins TRBV13 and TRBJ2-7, with TRBD2 identical over 7 bases. The junction had 7 bases not matched to a gene; V was cut back by 1 base and J by 7 bases. This CDR3 has 14 amino acids. In germline, CDR1 is PRHDT, CDR2 FYEKMQ (reference sequence). CDR3 residues: CASSLVPVGGEQYF. CDR3 DNA sequence: TGTGCCAGCAGCTTAGTTCCGGTGGGGGGGGAGCAGTACTTC.

This clonotype was recorded many times. V and J are TRBV6-1 and TRBJ2-2; perhaps TRBD2 as D (7 bases). The germline V gene encodes CDR1 MNHNS and CDR2 SASEGT. The V end was cut by 7 bases, the J end by 4 bases, with 19 bases between. This CDR3 has 16 residues. The CDR3 protein is CASTTPGGGGTGELFF. CDR3 bases: TGTGCCAGCACCACCCCGGGCGGGGGCGGCACCGGGGAGCTGTTTTTT.

Ten or more counts support this clonotype. The V and J genes are TRBV12-3 or TRBV12-4 and TRBJ2-7, with a tentative D call TRBD2 (5 bases). The CDR3 runs to 11 residues. V lost 8 bases to trimming and J lost 2 bases, with 7 bases between them. The CDR3 loop reads CASGGPYEQYF. CDR3 in DNA: TGTGCCAGCGGAGGCCCCTACGAGCAGTACTTC.

This chain uses TRBV5-1 with TRBJ1-1, with TRBD1 as a possible D gene (5 bases). Germline V lookup: CDR1 SGHRS, CDR2 YFSETQ. CDR3 size: 14 residues. The ends were cut back, 4 bases at V and 5 bases at J, with 15 bases in the middle. The CDR3 sequence: CASSLLGGKTEAFF. CDR3 coding DNA: TGCGCCAGCAGCCTCTTGGGGGGAAAAACTGAAGCTTTCTTT. Full variable domain (remainder filled in from reference TRBV5-1 and TRBJ1-1): KAGVTQTPRYLIKTRGQQVTLSCSPISGHRSVSWYQQTPGQGLQFLFEYFSETQRNKGNFPGRFSGRQFSNSRSEMNVSTLELGDSALYLCASSLLGGKTEAFFGQGTRLTVV.

This clonotype was detected ten times or more. The rearrangement joins TRBV2 to TRBJ2-1; 12 positions match TRBD2. Germline V gene sequence: CDR1 SNHLY, CDR2 FYNNEI. The V segment lost 6 bases and the J segment 7 bases; nucleotides outside the gene matches: 7. The CDR3 has 15 residues. CDR3 sequence reads: CASSPTSGRFNEQFF. DNA for the CDR3: TGTGCCAGCAGCCCCACTAGCGGGAGGTTTAATGAGCAGTTCTTC.

This clonotype appeared many times. V usage is TRBV5-1 and J usage is TRBJ1-3; D is unclear. From germline, CDR1 is SGHRS and CDR2 YFSETQ. The CDR3 is 13 residues long. Trimming took off 4 bases at V and 0 bases at J, with 5 bases between the two ends. The CDR3 protein is CASSGSSGNTIYF. The CDR3 bases are TGCGCCAGCAGCGGAAGCTCTGGAAACACCATATATTTT. The full variable domain, with the rest looked up from reference TRBV5-1 and TRBJ1-3, is KAGVTQTPRYLIKTRGQQVTLSCSPISGHRSVSWYQQTPGQGLQFLFEYFSETQRNKGNFPGRFSGRQFSNSRSEMNVSTLELGDSALYLCASSGSSGNTIYFGEGSWLTVV.

This clonotype occurred many times. The chain uses TRBV29-1 and TRBJ1-1; no definite D call. Trimming pared 2 bases from V and 0 bases from J, leaving 7 bases between. Germline loops: CDR1 SQVTM, CDR2 ANQGSEA. The CDR3 runs 13 residues. CDR3 protein: CSVESDMNTEAFF. The CDR3 nucleotides are TGCAGCGTTGAATCAGATATGAACACTGAAGCTTTCTTT.

This clonotype was seen many times. The V call is TRBV20-1, the J call TRBJ2-7, with 7 positions matching TRBD1. Losses at the gene ends were 4 bases for V and 5 bases for J; bases not matched to a gene: 14. The CDR3 length is 15 residues. CDR1 is DFQATT, CDR2 SNEGSKA, per germline (reference sequence). For the CDR3, the DNA is TGCAGTGCTATACGTAACTACAGGGGTGGGAACGAGCAGTACTTC. This sequence encodes CSAIRNYRGGNEQYF.

In its sample, this clonotype was seen many times. The chain joins TRBV12-3 or TRBV12-4 to TRBJ2-7; D call uncertain. V was clipped by 2 bases and J by 4 bases, with 9 bases between them. The CDR3 runs 13 residues. This CDR3 is CASSLQVAYEQYF. The CDR3, as DNA: TGTGCCAGCAGTTTACAGGTCGCGTACGAGCAGTACTTC.

To note about this clonotype: Possible read error: a much larger clone is one base away. The chain combines TRBV5-1 with TRBJ2-3; no clear D. Looked up from germline, CDR1 is SGHRS and CDR2 is YFSETQ. The CDR3 is 13 residues long. CDR3: CASSLVASDTQYF. Written as DNA, the CDR3 is TGCGCCAGCAGCTTGGTGGCCTCAGATACGCAGTATTTC.

The chain uses TRBV6-1 and TRBJ2-7; possible D gene TRBD1, 6 bases. The CDR3 sequence is 14 residues long. Trimming removed 4 bases at V and 3 bases at J, with 13 bases between. In germline, CDR1 is MNHNS, CDR2 SASEGT. The CDR3 protein is CASSGGPRGYEQYF. The CDR3 DNA is TGTGCCAGCAGTGGAGGTCCCAGGGGCTACGAGCAGTACTTC.

This clonotype has a count of ten or more. V is TRBV19 and J is TRBJ1-2; no clear D gene. Germline values: CDR1 LNHDA, CDR2 SQIVND (reference sequence). V gave up 5 bases and J gave up 4 bases, with 14 bases separating them. This CDR3 is built from 14 residues. CDR3 sequence reads: CASSVLRTGYGYTF. CDR3 bases: TGTGCCAGTAGTGTCCTCCGGACGGGCTATGGCTACACCTTC.

There are many counts of this clonotype. The chain has TRBV5-1 and TRBJ2-5; possibly TRBD1 or TRBD2 for D (5 bases each). Deletions cut 4 bases from V and 0 bases from J, with 13 bases between. This CDR3 is 15 amino acids long. Germline V gene sequence: CDR1 SGHRS, CDR2 YFSETQ. DNA for the CDR3: TGCGCCAGCAGCCTCGGGACCCACAACCAAGAGACCCAGTACTTC. The encoded protein is CASSLGTHNQETQYF.

This clonotype was recorded many times. V is TRBV16 and J is TRBJ1-1, with 8 bases that match TRBD1. From germline, CDR1 is KGHSY and CDR2 FQNENV. CDR3 length equals 15 residues. V trimming: 4 bases; J trimming: 4 bases; junction bases outside the gene matches: 8. CDR3 loop: CASSRWGQASTEAFF. DNA for the CDR3: TGTGCCAGCAGCCGATGGGGACAGGCGTCCACTGAAGCTTTCTTT.

This clonotype was counted at least ten times. The chain carries TRBV27 and TRBJ1-2; tentative D call: TRBD1 (5 bases). This CDR3 spans 16 amino acids. The V gene's germline CDR1 is MNHEY and CDR2 SMNVEV (reference sequence). The V end lost 2 bases, the J end lost 2 bases, and 15 bases lay between the germline ends. CDR3 protein: CASSLLGTAPNYGYTF. The CDR3 DNA reads TGTGCCAGCAGTTTACTTGGGACCGCACCCAACTATGGCTACACCTTC.

This clonotype was seen many times. This chain links TRBV6-2 or TRBV6-3 with TRBJ2-5; D gene ambiguous. The CDR3 sequence is 17 residues long. The germline V gene has CDR1 MNHEY and CDR2 SVGEGT. Trimming took off 0 bases at V and 5 bases at J, with 19 bases between the two ends. DNA for the CDR3: TGTGCCAGCAGTTACTCGAGTGAAGGAACATATTGGGAGACCCAGTACTTC. Translated: CASSYSSEGTYWETQYF.

This clonotype was observed at least ten times. The chain uses TRBV11-2 and TRBJ1-2, with no clear D. The V and J ends lost 0 bases and 4 bases respectively, with 3 bases between them. The CDR3 contains 12 residues. In germline, CDR1 is SGHAT, CDR2 FQNNGV. CDR3 residues: CASSLEPYGYTF. The CDR3 region has the DNA TGTGCCAGCAGCTTAGAACCCTATGGCTACACCTTC.